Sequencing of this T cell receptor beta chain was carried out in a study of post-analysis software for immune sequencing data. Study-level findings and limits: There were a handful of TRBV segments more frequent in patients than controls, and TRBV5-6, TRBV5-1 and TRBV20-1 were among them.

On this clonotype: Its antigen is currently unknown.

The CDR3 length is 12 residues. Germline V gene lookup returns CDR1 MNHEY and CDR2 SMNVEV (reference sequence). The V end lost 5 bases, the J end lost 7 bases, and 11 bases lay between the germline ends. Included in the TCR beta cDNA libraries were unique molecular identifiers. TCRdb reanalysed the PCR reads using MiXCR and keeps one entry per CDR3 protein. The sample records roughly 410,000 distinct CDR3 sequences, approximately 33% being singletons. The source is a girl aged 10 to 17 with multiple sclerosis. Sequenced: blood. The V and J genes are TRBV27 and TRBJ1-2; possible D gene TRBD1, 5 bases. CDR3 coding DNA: TGTGCCAGCAGTCCAATGGGGGTTGGCTACACCTTC. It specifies CASSPMGVGYTF.